Following are 13 T cell receptor beta chains from one sample sequenced in a study of blood T cell repertoires in COVID-19. The data were produced by immunoSEQ multiplex PCR, yet TCRdb's version contains in-frame clones alone and is incomplete. The repertoire has hundreds of thousands of clones, around 88% of them found once; the top ten carry over 6%. Input material: PBMCs or T cells enriched from blood (not recorded which). The receptors shown here come from a woman between 35 and 50 years old who had recovered from COVID-19.

V usage is TRBV28 and J usage is TRBJ1-4, with a tentative D call TRBD1 (6 bases). Germline CDR1 reads MDHEN; CDR2 reads SYDVKM. The CDR3 length is 13 residues. In DNA, the CDR3 is TGTGCTACGACCGGGACACCATTCGAAAAACTGTTTTTT. Amino acids: CATTGTPFEKLFF.

The chain employs TRBV11-1 and TRBJ2-7, with a weak D call TRBD2 (5 bases). Germline CDR1 and CDR2: SGHAT and FQDESV (reference sequence). V was pared by 1 base and J by 3 bases, with 13 bases between. The CDR3 runs to 15 residues. CDR3 loop: CASSLGGDGVYEQYF. The CDR3 nucleotides are TGTGCCAGCAGCTTAGGGGGAGATGGGGTCTACGAGCAGTACTTC.

This clone appeared once. The chain employs TRBV11-2 and TRBJ1-2; TRBD1 matches 10 bases. This CDR3 spans 19 amino acids. The V gene's germline CDR1 is SGHAT and CDR2 FQNNGV. The V gene end was trimmed by 5 bases and the J gene end by 4 bases; junction bases not matched to a gene: 19. CDR3 loop: CASSLRLYDLTGGSYGYTF. The CDR3 region has the DNA TGTGCCAGCAGCCTCCGACTATACGATTTGACAGGGGGCAGCTATGGCTACACCTTC.

This chain connects TRBV19 to TRBJ2-7; D might be TRBD1 (6 bases). Germline lookup yields CDR1 LNHDA and CDR2 SQIVND (reference sequence). The CDR3 totals 13 residues. The CDR3 is CLEVGQCSYEQYF. CDR3 nucleotides: TGTCTAGAAGTAGGACAGTGCTCCTACGAGCAGTACTTC.

The V and J genes are TRBV19 and TRBJ2-5; TRBD1 agrees at 10 bases. CDR1 LNHDA and CDR2 SQIVND come from the germline V gene (reference sequence). Losses at the gene ends were 3 bases for V and 4 bases for J; bases not matched to a gene: 2. This CDR3 is built from 14 residues. CDR3 loop: CASSIGTGAETQYF. The CDR3 DNA reads as TGTGCCAGTAGTATCGGGACAGGGGCAGAGACCCAGTACTTC. The complete variable domain, with remaining parts taken from reference TRBV19 and TRBJ2-5, reads DGGITQSPKYLFRKEGQNVTLSCEQNLNHDAMYWYRQDPGQGLRLIYYSQIVNDFQKGDIAEGYSVSREKKESFPLTVTSAQKNPTAFYLCASSIGTGAETQYFGPGTRLLVL.

This sequence joins TRBV7-8 and TRBJ2-5, with D maybe TRBD1 (6 bases). The CDR3 is 14 amino acids. Trimming took 5 bases from V and 4 from J, leaving 14 bases between them. CDR1 SGHVS and CDR2 FQNEAQ come from the germline V gene. The CDR3 reads CASSLQQGLETQYF. The CDR3 region has the DNA TGTGCCAGCAGCCTTCAACAGGGTTTAGAGACCCAGTACTTC.

The J gene is TRBJ1-4, the V gene TRBV29-1; TRBD1 aligns across 9 bases. The CDR3 covers 13 residues. CDR1 and CDR2 from the germline V gene are SQVTM and ANQGSEA. V shed 4 bases, J shed 8 bases, and the junction held 5 bases outside the gene matches. The CDR3 nucleotides are TGCAGCGTTGGGGACAGGGTTGGGGAAAAACTGTTTTTT. Translated, it gives CSVGDRVGEKLFF.

This clone was observed a handful of times. The chain has TRBV2 and TRBJ1-1; a possible D gene is TRBD1 (5 bases). The V gene's germline CDR1 is SNHLY and CDR2 FYNNEI. The CDR3 loop spans 13 amino acids. V was cut by 4 bases and J by 1 base, with 7 bases left in between. The CDR3 protein is CASSGQPNTEAFF. CDR3 DNA: TGTGCCAGCAGTGGACAGCCGAACACTGAAGCTTTCTTT.

The rearrangement links TRBV4-2 to TRBJ2-3; possible D gene TRBD2, 5 bases. CDR1 is LGHNA and CDR2 is YNFKEQ in the germline V gene. The V end was cut by 1 base, the J end by 2 bases, with 13 bases between. The CDR3 is 16 amino acids. The CDR3 sequence: CASSQVGVFSTDTQYF. Here the CDR3 DNA reads TGTGCCAGCAGCCAAGTCGGGGTCTTTTCCACAGATACGCAGTATTTT.

The rearrangement links TRBV5-1 to TRBJ1-2; possible D gene TRBD1, 5 bases. The V gene lost 1 base and the J gene lost 8 bases, with 12 bases spanning the gap. The CDR3 is 13 residues long. Germline loops: CDR1 SGHRS, CDR2 YFSETQ. This CDR3 reads CASSLIGGAGYTF. In DNA, the CDR3 is TGCGCCAGCAGCTTGATCGGGGGAGCCGGCTACACCTTC. The full variable domain, its missing parts supplied by reference TRBV5-1 and TRBJ1-2, is KAGVTQTPRYLIKTRGQQVTLSCSPISGHRSVSWYQQTPGQGLQFLFEYFSETQRNKGNFPGRFSGRQFSNSRSEMNVSTLELGDSALYLCASSLIGGAGYTFGSGTRLTVV.

This clone was found once. The V gene is TRBV19, the J gene TRBJ1-1; TRBD1 matches 7 bases. CDR1 is LNHDA, CDR2 SQIVND, per germline (reference sequence). Losses at the gene ends were 0 bases for V and 6 bases for J; bases not matched to a gene: 7. The CDR3 length is 15 residues. The CDR3 reads CASSIDALGGSEAFF. The CDR3 DNA reads as TGTGCCAGTAGTATAGACGCCCTAGGGGGCTCTGAAGCTTTCTTT.

This clone was seen a handful of times. The chain combines TRBV5-6 with TRBJ1-5; D might be TRBD1 (6 bases). Germline-derived CDR1 and CDR2 are SGHDT and YYEEEE. There are 13 residues in the CDR3. Trimming stripped 2 bases from V and 8 bases from J, with 11 bases between. This CDR3 is CASSLKGGEPQHF. The CDR3 DNA reads TGTGCCAGCAGCTTAAAAGGGGGAGAGCCCCAGCATTTT.

The rearrangement joins TRBV2 to TRBJ1-1; D possibly corresponds to TRBD1 (5 bases). The germline V gene has CDR1 SNHLY and CDR2 FYNNEI. The length of the CDR3 is 14 residues. Trimming stripped 6 bases from V and 1 base from J, with 12 bases between. The CDR3 DNA sequence: TGTGCCAGCAGCCGGGAGAGGGGGAACACTGAAGCTTTCTTT. Encoded protein: CASSRERGNTEAFF.